This T cell receptor beta chain was captured in a study of blood T cell repertoires in COVID-19. At the level of the study: T cells, B-cell-depleted T cells, or PBMCs provided the cDNA or gDNA that served as material.

The V and J ends lost 5 bases and 6 bases respectively, with 14 bases between them. The CDR3 length is 13 residues. Germline V CDR1 and CDR2: KGHSH, LQKENI. Clones were sequenced by immunoSEQ multiplex PCR, and TCRdb holds only the in-frame ones, with some missing. Among 90,000 or so clones listed, 75% to 90% were seen once. The V gene is TRBV18, the J gene TRBJ2-7; possibly TRBD1 for D (6 bases). Sequencing was performed on peripheral blood. The TCR was taken from an elderly man with active or convalescent COVID-19. In DNA, the CDR3 is TGTGCCAGCTCAGGAGAACGGGACACCGAGCAGTACTTC. Protein product: CASSGERDTEQYF.